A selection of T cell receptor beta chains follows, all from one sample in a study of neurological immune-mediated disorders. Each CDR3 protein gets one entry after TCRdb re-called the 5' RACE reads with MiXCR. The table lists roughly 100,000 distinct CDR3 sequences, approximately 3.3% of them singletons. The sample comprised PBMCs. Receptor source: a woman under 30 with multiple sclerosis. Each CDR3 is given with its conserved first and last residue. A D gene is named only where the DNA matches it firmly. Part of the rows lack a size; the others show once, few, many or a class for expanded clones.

CDR3 DNA: TGTGCCACCAGTGATTTTCGAGGGGAACGTTCAACCCTCAACTTT; CDR3 protein: CATSDFRGERSTLNF; V gene: TRBV24-1; J gene: TRBJ1-6; clone size: -; D gene: -
CDR3 DNA: TGTGCCAGCAGCTTAGGGACCGACAATGAGCAGTTCTTC; CDR3 protein: CASSLGTDNEQFF; V gene: TRBV7-2; J gene: TRBJ2-1; clone size: many; D gene: -
CDR3 DNA: TGTGCCAGCAGCTTAGCTTTCGGTAGCGGGGAGCACGAGCAGTACTTC; CDR3 protein: CASSLAFGSGEHEQYF; V gene: TRBV11-2; J gene: TRBJ2-7; clone size: many; D gene: TRBD2
CDR3 DNA: TGCAGCGTTGTGAGAGCGGGAGTCAATTCAGATACGCAGTATTTT; CDR3 protein: CSVVRAGVNSDTQYF; V gene: TRBV29-1; J gene: TRBJ2-3; clone size: many; D gene: TRBD2
CDR3 DNA: TGTGCCAGCAGCCTCACGATGGGACAGGGCACAGATACGCAGTATTTT; CDR3 protein: CASSLTMGQGTDTQYF; V gene: TRBV11-2; J gene: TRBJ2-3; clone size: many; D gene: TRBD1
CDR3 DNA: TGTGCCAGCAGCCCGACGGAAGGGTCGAATGAAAAACTGTTTTTT; CDR3 protein: CASSPTEGSNEKLFF; V gene: TRBV9; J gene: TRBJ1-4; clone size: many; D gene: -
CDR3 DNA: TGTGCCAGCAGCCCTGAGGTAGCGGAGCCCCCGAACAATGAGCAGTTCTTC; CDR3 protein: CASSPEVAEPPNNEQFF; V gene: TRBV7-6; J gene: TRBJ2-1; clone size: many; D gene: -
CDR3 DNA: TGTGCCAGCAGCACCCTTAGCGGGTTATCCTACGAGCAGTACTTC; CDR3 protein: CASSTLSGLSYEQYF; V gene: TRBV6-5; J gene: TRBJ2-7; clone size: few; D gene: TRBD2
CDR3 DNA: TGCAGCGTCGACCCAGGAACTGAAGCTTTCTTT; CDR3 protein: CSVDPGTEAFF; V gene: TRBV29-1; J gene: TRBJ1-1; clone size: many; D gene: -
CDR3 DNA: TGCAGTGCTCCTGGGACTTCCGGAAACACCATATATTTT; CDR3 protein: CSAPGTSGNTIYF; V gene: TRBV20-1; J gene: TRBJ1-3; clone size: many; D gene: -
CDR3 DNA: TGTGCCAGCAGCCCTGGGGACAGGGACCACTATGGCTACACCTTC; CDR3 protein: CASSPGDRDHYGYTF; V gene: TRBV5-8; J gene: TRBJ1-2; clone size: many; D gene: TRBD1
CDR3 DNA: TGCGCCAGCAGCGACCGGGACATCGGAAACACCATATATTTT; CDR3 protein: CASSDRDIGNTIYF; V gene: TRBV5-1; J gene: TRBJ1-3; clone size: many; D gene: -
CDR3 DNA: TGTGCCAGTAGTAGTCGCAGGACCTACGAGCAGTACTTC; CDR3 protein: CASSSRRTYEQYF; V gene: TRBV19; J gene: TRBJ2-7; clone size: many; D gene: -
CDR3 DNA: TGTGCCAGCAGCCAAGACCGATTACAGGGGGGGCGGATGTCCGGGGAGCTGTTTTTT; CDR3 protein: CASSQDRLQGGRMSGELFF; V gene: TRBV7-8; J gene: TRBJ2-2; clone size: many; D gene: -
CDR3 DNA: TGTGCCAGCGCCCACCGGGCAGGGCGGGTGGAGGACACCGGGGAGCTGTTTTTT; CDR3 protein: CASAHRAGRVEDTGELFF; V gene: TRBV6-5; J gene: TRBJ2-2; clone size: many; D gene: -
CDR3 DNA: TGTGCCAGCAGTTTAGAGGGACAGGAGGTCGTGGTGAACACTGAAGCTTTCTTT; CDR3 protein: CASSLEGQEVVVNTEAFF; V gene: TRBV27; J gene: TRBJ1-1; clone size: many; D gene: TRBD1
CDR3 DNA: TGTGCCAGCAGTTACTCCAGGGGCTACGAGCAGTACTTC; CDR3 protein: CASSYSRGYEQYF; V gene: TRBV7-2; J gene: TRBJ2-7; clone size: many; D gene: -
CDR3 DNA: TGTGCCAGCAGCTTAAGGGGGAGGGGAGGGGATGAGCAGTTCTTC; CDR3 protein: CASSLRGRGGDEQFF; V gene: TRBV11-2; J gene: TRBJ2-1; clone size: many; D gene: -
CDR3 DNA: TGTGCCAGCAGGCCCGGGGGCCAAGAGACCCAGTACTTC; CDR3 protein: CASRPGGQETQYF; V gene: TRBV12-3/TRBV12-4; J gene: TRBJ2-5; clone size: many; D gene: -
CDR3 DNA: TGTGCCACCAGCAGAGCGGGACAGACCACAGATACGCAGTATTTT; CDR3 protein: CATSRAGQTTDTQYF; V gene: TRBV15; J gene: TRBJ2-3; clone size: many; D gene: TRBD1
CDR3 DNA: TGTGCCAGCAGTGAACTCAGCGGGAGCTCCTACGAGCAGTACTTC; CDR3 protein: CASSELSGSSYEQYF; V gene: TRBV6-1; J gene: TRBJ2-7; clone size: many; D gene: TRBD2
CDR3 DNA: TGCAGTGCTTGTGTGGGGGGGGGTTTGGACATTCAGTACTTC; CDR3 protein: CSACVGGGLDIQYF; V gene: TRBV20-1; J gene: TRBJ2-4; clone size: few; D gene: TRBD2
CDR3 DNA: TGCAGTGCCCCTGGCAGGGTATCCTACGAGCAGTACTTC; CDR3 protein: CSAPGRVSYEQYF; V gene: TRBV20-1; J gene: TRBJ2-7; clone size: many; D gene: -
CDR3 DNA: TGTGCCAGCAGCTTAGCCGACAGGGGCTATGGCTACACCTTC; CDR3 protein: CASSLADRGYGYTF; V gene: TRBV7-8; J gene: TRBJ1-2; clone size: many; D gene: TRBD1
CDR3 DNA: TGTGCCAGCAGTTACTCGCGACGGGAGCAGTTCTTC; CDR3 protein: CASSYSRREQFF; V gene: TRBV6-2/TRBV6-3; J gene: TRBJ2-1; clone size: many; D gene: -
CDR3 DNA: TGTGCCAGCAGCCCCTTGGACTTGTACAATGAGCAGTTCTTC; CDR3 protein: CASSPLDLYNEQFF; V gene: TRBV7-9; J gene: TRBJ2-1; clone size: many; D gene: -
CDR3 DNA: TGTGCCAGCACTCTAGGGGGGATGGGACTAGGCCATGAAGATACGCAGTATTTT; CDR3 protein: CASTLGGMGLGHEDTQYF; V gene: TRBV12-3/TRBV12-4; J gene: TRBJ2-3; clone size: many; D gene: TRBD2
CDR3 DNA: TGTGCCATCAGTGGGAGCCCCCTTAGCAATCAGCCCCAGCATTTT; CDR3 protein: CAISGSPLSNQPQHF; V gene: TRBV10-3; J gene: TRBJ1-5; clone size: many; D gene: -